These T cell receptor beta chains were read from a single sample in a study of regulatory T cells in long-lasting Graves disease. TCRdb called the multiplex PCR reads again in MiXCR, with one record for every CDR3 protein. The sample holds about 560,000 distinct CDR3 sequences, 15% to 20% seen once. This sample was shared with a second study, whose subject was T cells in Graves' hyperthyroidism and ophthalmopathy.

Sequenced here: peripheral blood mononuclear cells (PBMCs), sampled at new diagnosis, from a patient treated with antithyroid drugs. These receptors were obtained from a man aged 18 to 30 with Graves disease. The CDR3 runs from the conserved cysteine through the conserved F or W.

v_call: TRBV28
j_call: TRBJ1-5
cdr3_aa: CASAGDQPQHF

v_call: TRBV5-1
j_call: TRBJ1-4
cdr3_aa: CASSLDLAEKLFF

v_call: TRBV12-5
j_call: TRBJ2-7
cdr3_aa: CASGFGGEQYF

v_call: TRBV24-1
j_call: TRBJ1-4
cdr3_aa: CATSAGTGATNEKLFF

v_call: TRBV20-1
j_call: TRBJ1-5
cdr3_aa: CSARPSPNQPQHF

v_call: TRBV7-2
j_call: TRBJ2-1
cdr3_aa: CASSNRLAGGGHNEQFF

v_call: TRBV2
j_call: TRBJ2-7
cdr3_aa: CASSAGGSEQYF

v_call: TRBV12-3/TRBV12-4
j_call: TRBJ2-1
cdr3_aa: CASRPPTGNEQFF

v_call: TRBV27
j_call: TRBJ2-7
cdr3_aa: CASSFFQGTPASSYEQYF

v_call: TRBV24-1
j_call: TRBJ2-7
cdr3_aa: CATSVKGAMDEQYF

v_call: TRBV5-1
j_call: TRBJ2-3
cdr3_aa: CASSLRLAGEDTQYF

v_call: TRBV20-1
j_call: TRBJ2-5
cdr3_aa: CSARRGRSGETQYF